The next 28 T cell receptor beta chains were all read from a single sample in a study of brain T cells in children with intractable seizures. The protocol was immunoSEQ multiplex PCR, while the TCRdb copy is restricted to in-frame clones and leaves out a portion. The sample holds 78,000 or so clones; around nine tenths are singletons and the top ten take around 24%. Sequencing was performed on peripheral blood, taken at surgery. These TCRs come from a girl aged 2 to 9 with Rasmussen encephalitis and intractable seizures.

The V call is TRBV19, the J call TRBJ2-1, with 8 bases identical to TRBD1. Germline values: CDR1 LNHDA, CDR2 SQIVND (reference sequence). V was pared by 10 bases and J by 8 bases, with 7 bases of the junction left unmatched. The CDR3 spans 12 residues. DNA of the CDR3: TGTGCCACGGCCGACAGGGGCGATGAGCAGTTCTTC. Translation: CATADRGDEQFF.

This chain links TRBV7-6 with TRBJ2-5; D is unresolved. Trimming removed 4 bases at V and 4 bases at J, with 16 bases between. This CDR3 has 15 amino acids. The germline V gene encodes CDR1 SGHVS and CDR2 FNYEAQ. The CDR3 here is CASSYIEPPRETQYF. The CDR3 nucleotides read TGTGCCAGCAGCTACATCGAACCCCCCAGAGAGACCCAGTACTTC.

The rearrangement links TRBV10-3 to TRBJ2-7, with 7 bases that match TRBD1. Germline lookup yields CDR1 ENHRY and CDR2 SYGVKD. The V segment lost 0 bases and the J segment 3 bases; nucleotides outside the gene matches: 11. The CDR3 is 17 amino acids. The CDR3 loop reads CAISESVTTGVSYEQYF. CDR3 sequence (DNA): TGTGCCATCAGTGAGTCGGTTACCACAGGGGTAAGCTACGAGCAGTACTTC.

This chain links TRBV27 with TRBJ1-1, with D unclear. The V gene lost 3 bases and the J gene lost 0 bases, with 5 bases spanning the gap. Germline CDR1 reads MNHEY; CDR2 reads SMNVEV (reference sequence). The CDR3 is made up of 13 amino acids. The DNA for the CDR3 is TGTGCCAGCAGTTTGGGAATGAACACTGAAGCTTTCTTT. Residues: CASSLGMNTEAFF.

The chain employs TRBV5-4 and TRBJ2-7; 7 bases are shared with TRBD1. The CDR3 runs to 15 residues. The J segment lost 3 bases and the V segment lost 0 bases, leaving 6 bases of the junction unmatched. Germline V gene lookup returns CDR1 SGHNT and CDR2 YYREEE (reference sequence). This chain's CDR3 is CASSLVRDSYYEQYF. CDR3 bases: TGTGCCAGCAGCTTGGTTCGGGACAGCTACTACGAGCAGTACTTC.

The chain recombines TRBV11-2 with TRBJ2-1, with D perhaps matching TRBD2 (5 bases). Germline CDR1 SGHAT, CDR2 FQNNGV. V dropped 0 bases and J dropped 7 bases, with 10 bases sitting between them. The CDR3 runs 14 residues. The CDR3 sequence is CASSLDGGENEQFF. CDR3 nucleotide sequence: TGTGCCAGCAGCTTAGATGGTGGGGAGAATGAGCAGTTCTTC.

The chain has TRBV27 and TRBJ2-1; 7 bases fit TRBD2. The CDR3 sequence is 12 residues long. Germline assignment: CDR1 MNHEY and CDR2 SMNVEV (reference sequence). V lost 3 bases, J lost 7 bases, and 0 bases stayed unmatched. In DNA form, the CDR3 reads TGTGCCAGCAGTTTGGGGGGGAATGAGCAGTTCTTC. Residues: CASSLGGNEQFF.

This clone was found a few times. The chain employs TRBV6-1 and TRBJ1-3; D unclear. Trimming pared 1 base from V and 2 bases from J, leaving 3 bases between. The length of the CDR3 is 13 residues. Germline CDR1 MNHNS, CDR2 SASEGT. The CDR3 sequence is CASSEEAGNTIYF. CDR3 nucleotides: TGTGCCAGCAGTGAAGAGGCTGGAAACACCATATATTTT.

The V gene is TRBV5-6, the J gene TRBJ2-7; weak D call: TRBD1 (6 bases). The germline CDR1 and CDR2 sequences are SGHDT and YYEEEE. The V end was cut by 0 bases, the J end by 4 bases, with 8 bases between. CDR3 length equals 13 residues. CDR3 amino acids: CASSLGTVYEQYF. Written as DNA, the CDR3 is TGTGCCAGCAGCTTGGGGACAGTTTACGAGCAGTACTTC.

V gene TRBV28 combines with J gene TRBJ1-1; maybe TRBD1 (6 bases). There are 16 residues in the CDR3. V lost 2 bases and J 3 bases, leaving 16 bases between the germline ends. Germline V CDR1 and CDR2: MDHEN, SYDVKM. The chain's CDR3 is CASSLSGRAGDTEAFF. The CDR3 nucleotides read TGTGCCAGCAGTTTAAGTGGGAGGGCAGGGGACACTGAAGCTTTCTTT.

This rearrangement joins TRBV2 to TRBJ2-7; D gene unclear. Germline V gives CDR1 SNHLY, CDR2 FYNNEI. The V gene lost 10 bases and the J gene lost 6 bases, with 16 bases spanning the gap. The CDR3 has 12 amino acids. The CDR3 nucleotides are TGTGCCACATCCCTCCTCCTAGGCGAGCAGTACTTC. The encoded protein is CATSLLLGEQYF.

In DNA, the CDR3 is TGTGCCTGGAGTGGGTTTGGGAGGGACTATGGCTACACCTTC. It codes for CAWSGFGRDYGYTF. The rearrangement uses TRBV30 and TRBJ1-2; D unclear. In germline, CDR1 is GTSNPN, CDR2 SVGIG (reference sequence). This CDR3 spans 14 amino acids. V lost 1 base and J 3 bases, leaving 12 bases between the germline ends. Full variable domain (rest looked up from reference TRBV30 and TRBJ1-2): SQTIHQWPATLVQPVGSPLSLECTVEGTSNPNLYWYRQAAGRGLQLLFYSVGIGQISSEVPQNLSASRPQDRQFILSSKKLLLSDSGFYLCAWSGFGRDYGYTFGSGTRLTVV.

The CDR3 spells CASSLRGGELFF. The CDR3 DNA is TGTGCCAGCAGCTTAAGGGGCGGGGAGCTGTTTTTT. The chain links TRBV7-3 to TRBJ2-2; D gene unclear. V dropped 1 base and J dropped 7 bases, with 4 bases sitting between them. The CDR3 is 12 residues long. In germline, CDR1 is SGHTA, CDR2 FQGTGA.

The chain carries TRBV19 and TRBJ2-2, with no clear D. The CDR3 has 17 residues. Trimming pared 4 bases from V and 5 bases from J, leaving 20 bases between. The germline gives CDR1 LNHDA, CDR2 SQIVND (reference sequence). The CDR3 region is CASSKRSWSLWTGELFF. The CDR3 DNA reads as TGTGCCAGTAGTAAACGCTCTTGGAGTTTGTGGACCGGGGAGCTGTTTTTT.

This chain links TRBV6-1 with TRBJ1-4; D is uncertain. Germline loops: CDR1 MNHNS, CDR2 SASEGT. The V and J ends lost 0 bases and 3 bases respectively, with 14 bases between them. The CDR3 length is 17 residues. The CDR3: CASSEASGGLPNEKLFF. CDR3 nucleotides: TGTGCCAGCAGTGAAGCATCGGGAGGGCTACCTAATGAAAAACTGTTTTTT.

CDR3 sequence: CASSLVGGAVEKLFF. CDR3 sequence (DNA): TGTGCCAGCAGCTTGGTGGGCGGTGCTGTAGAAAAACTGTTTTTT. The gene calls are TRBV5-5 and TRBJ1-4; D not certain. Germline-derived CDR1 and CDR2 are SGHKS and YYEKEE (reference sequence). The CDR3 is made up of 15 amino acids. Trimming pared 0 bases from V and 8 bases from J, leaving 14 bases between.

The genes are TRBV30 and TRBJ1-6; 8 bases align to TRBD1. CDR3 length: 15 residues. V was pared by 3 bases and J by 7 bases, with 8 bases of the junction left unmatched. Germline V gene lookup returns CDR1 GTSNPN and CDR2 SVGIG (reference sequence). CDR3 sequence reads: CAWRLTGGRNSPLHF. The CDR3 DNA sequence: TGTGCCTGGAGGCTAACAGGGGGTAGGAATTCACCCCTCCACTTT.

The chain joins TRBV28 to TRBJ1-2; 7 bases are a match to TRBD1. The CDR3 spans 15 residues. Losses at the gene ends were 5 bases for V and 5 bases for J; bases not matched to a gene: 11. CDR1 is MDHEN and CDR2 is SYDVKM in the germline V gene. The CDR3 DNA sequence: TGTGCCAGCAGTCCCCCTCGGACAGGCGAATATGGCTACACCTTC. The encoded protein is CASSPPRTGEYGYTF.

The chain recombines TRBV27 with TRBJ1-4; D is ambiguous. CDR3 length equals 15 residues. Trimming left V 5 bases short and J 0 bases short, with 10 bases between. Per germline, CDR1 MNHEY and CDR2 SMNVEV (reference sequence). CDR3 sequence: CASSQIRTTNEKLFF. CDR3 bases: TGTGCCAGCAGTCAAATAAGGACAACTAATGAAAAACTGTTTTTT.

The chain links TRBV6-4 to TRBJ2-5, with 13 bases aligning to TRBD2. Germline assignment: CDR1 MRHNA and CDR2 SNTAGT. The ends lost 9 bases at V and 4 bases at J; junction bases unmatched: 2. This CDR3 is built from 13 residues. As DNA, the CDR3 is TGTGCCAGGGGACTAGCGGGGCCAGAGACCCAGTACTTC. It encodes CARGLAGPETQYF.

The chain links TRBV14 to TRBJ2-1; 8 bases map to TRBD1. Germline loops: CDR1 SGHDN, CDR2 FVKESK. V dropped 4 bases and J dropped 4; count of bases not matched to a gene: 12. The CDR3 is made up of 17 amino acids. Here the CDR3 reads CASSPSLDRVVYNEQFF. In DNA form, the CDR3 reads TGTGCCAGCAGCCCCTCCTTGGACAGGGTTGTATACAATGAGCAGTTCTTC. The variable domain in full, with the rest retrieved from reference TRBV14 and TRBJ2-1, is EAGVTQFPSHSVIEKGQTVTLRCDPISGHDNLYWYRRVMGKEIKFLLHFVKESKQDESGMPNNRFLAERTGGTYSTLKVQPAELEDSGVYFCASSPSLDRVVYNEQFFGPGTRLTVL.

The chain recombines TRBV30 with TRBJ1-2, with D tentatively TRBD1 (5 bases). The CDR3 is 13 amino acids. V gave up 1 base and J gave up 8 bases, with 14 bases separating them. CDR1 is GTSNPN and CDR2 is SVGIG in the germline V gene (reference sequence). CDR3: CAWSAAGEGGYTF. CDR3 nucleotides: TGTGCCTGGAGTGCGGCGGGGGAGGGAGGCTACACCTTC. Combining the CDR3 with reference TRBV30 and TRBJ1-2 gives the whole variable domain SQTIHQWPATLVQPVGSPLSLECTVEGTSNPNLYWYRQAAGRGLQLLFYSVGIGQISSEVPQNLSASRPQDRQFILSSKKLLLSDSGFYLCAWSAAGEGGYTFGSGTRLTVV.

The J gene is TRBJ2-1, the V gene TRBV14, with TRBD2 identical over 8 bases. Germline V CDR1 and CDR2: SGHDN, FVKESK. The CDR3 has 17 amino acids. After removal of 0 bases from V and 5 bases from J, the junction contained 9 bases not matched to a gene. Here the CDR3 reads CASSQEGTRLAHNEQFF. The CDR3 DNA reads as TGTGCCAGCAGCCAAGAAGGTACTAGACTAGCGCACAATGAGCAGTTCTTC.

This chain uses TRBV7-2 with TRBJ2-1; a weak D match, TRBD2 (6 bases). CDR1 and CDR2 from the germline V gene are SGHTA and FQGNSA. The V gene lost 5 bases and the J gene lost 4 bases, with 12 bases spanning the gap. CDR3 length: 14 residues. This CDR3 reads CASSLPSVYNEQFF. The CDR3 nucleotides are TGTGCCAGCAGCCTGCCTAGCGTATACAATGAGCAGTTCTTC.

The chain joins TRBV6-6 to TRBJ1-1, with 9 bases identical to TRBD1. Germline values: CDR1 MNHNY, CDR2 SVGAGI (reference sequence). The CDR3 runs 16 residues. J lost 0 bases, V lost 4 bases, and 6 bases had no gene match. The CDR3 DNA follows: TGTGCCAGCAGTTCGGGACAGGGTGGGATGAACACTGAAGCTTTCTTT. This codes for CASSSGQGGMNTEAFF.

The chain employs TRBV12-3 or TRBV12-4 and TRBJ1-1; D is ambiguous. V lost 5 bases and J lost 4, with 11 bases in between. The CDR3 is 13 amino acids. The CDR3 DNA is TGTGCCAGCAGTCAAGAGGGTCGCACTGAAGCTTTCTTT. Its translation is CASSQEGRTEAFF.

V gene TRBV2 combines with J gene TRBJ1-3, with D perhaps matching TRBD1 (5 bases). V lost 7 bases and J 7 bases, leaving 14 bases between the germline ends. CDR3 length: 13 amino acids. Per the germline V gene, CDR1 is SNHLY and CDR2 is FYNNEI. The CDR3 loop is CASTYPGTNTIYF. Here the CDR3 DNA reads TGTGCCAGCACCTACCCAGGGACTAACACCATATATTTT. The complete variable domain, with remaining parts taken from reference TRBV2 and TRBJ1-3, reads EPEVTQTPSHQVTQMGQEVILRCVPISNHLYFYWYRQILGQKVEFLVSFYNNEISEKSEIFDDQFSVERPDGSNFTLKIRSTKLEDSAMYFCASTYPGTNTIYFGEGSWLTVV.

J is TRBJ1-2 and V is TRBV6-4; D perhaps matches TRBD1 (5 bases). The germline V gene has CDR1 MRHNA and CDR2 SNTAGT. Trimming took 4 bases from V and 3 from J, leaving 12 bases between them. The CDR3 contains 14 residues. Here the CDR3 DNA reads TGTGCCAGCAGTGCCACGGGAGGGGACTATGGCTACACCTTC. Its translation: CASSATGGDYGYTF.